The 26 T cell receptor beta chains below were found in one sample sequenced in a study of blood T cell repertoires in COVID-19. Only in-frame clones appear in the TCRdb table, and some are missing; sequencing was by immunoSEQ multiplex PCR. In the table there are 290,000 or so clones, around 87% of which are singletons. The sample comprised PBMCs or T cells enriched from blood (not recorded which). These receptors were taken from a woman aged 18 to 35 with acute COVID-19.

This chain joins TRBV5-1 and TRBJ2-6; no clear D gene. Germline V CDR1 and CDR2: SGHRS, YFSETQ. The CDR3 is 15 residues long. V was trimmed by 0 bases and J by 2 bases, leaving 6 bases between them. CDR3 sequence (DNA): TGCGCCAGCAGCTTGGGAACACCTGGGGCCAACGTCCTGACTTTC. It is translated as CASSLGTPGANVLTF.

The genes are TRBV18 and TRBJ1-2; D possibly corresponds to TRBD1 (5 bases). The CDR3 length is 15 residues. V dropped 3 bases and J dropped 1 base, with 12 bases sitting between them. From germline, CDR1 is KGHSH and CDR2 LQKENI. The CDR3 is CASSPLQDDNYGYTF. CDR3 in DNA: TGTGCCAGCTCACCTTTACAGGATGATAACTATGGCTACACCTTC.

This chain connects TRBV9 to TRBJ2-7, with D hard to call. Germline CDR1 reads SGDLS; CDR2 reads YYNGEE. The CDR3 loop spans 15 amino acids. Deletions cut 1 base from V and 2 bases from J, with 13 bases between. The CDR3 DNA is TGTGCCAGCAGCGTATCGACTCAACTCCCCTACGAGCAGTACTTC. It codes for CASSVSTQLPYEQYF.

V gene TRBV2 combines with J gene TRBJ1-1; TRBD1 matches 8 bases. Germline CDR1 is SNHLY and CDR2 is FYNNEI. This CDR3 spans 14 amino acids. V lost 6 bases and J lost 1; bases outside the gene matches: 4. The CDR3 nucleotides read TGTGCCAGCAGCCCGGACAGGGCGAACACTGAAGCTTTCTTT. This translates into CASSPDRANTEAFF.

The CDR3 here is CASSPRDWTSEQYF. The CDR3 nucleotides read TGTGCCAGTAGTCCTCGGGACTGGACGTCTGAGCAGTACTTC. The V and J genes are TRBV19 and TRBJ2-7; D is possibly TRBD2 (6 bases). There are 14 residues in the CDR3. Germline CDR1 and CDR2: LNHDA and SQIVND (reference sequence). Trimming took off 5 bases at V and 7 bases at J, with 18 bases between the two ends.

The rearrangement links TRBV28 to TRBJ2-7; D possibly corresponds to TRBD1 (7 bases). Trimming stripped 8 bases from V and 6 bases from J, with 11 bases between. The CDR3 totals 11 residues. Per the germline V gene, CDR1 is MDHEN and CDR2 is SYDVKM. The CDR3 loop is CASRQGGEQYF. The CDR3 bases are TGTGCCAGCCGTCAGGGGGGCGAGCAGTACTTC.

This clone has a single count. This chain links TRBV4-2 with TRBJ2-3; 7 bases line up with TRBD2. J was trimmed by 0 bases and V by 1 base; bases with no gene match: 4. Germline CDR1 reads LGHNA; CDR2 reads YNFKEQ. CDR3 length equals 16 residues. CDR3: CASSQGDSGSTDTQYF. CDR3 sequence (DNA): TGTGCCAGCAGCCAAGGCGATAGCGGGAGCACAGATACGCAGTATTTT.

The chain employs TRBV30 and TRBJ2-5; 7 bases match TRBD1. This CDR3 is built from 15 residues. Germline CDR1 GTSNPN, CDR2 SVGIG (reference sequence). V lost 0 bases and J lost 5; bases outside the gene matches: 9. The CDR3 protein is CAWSVLSARGETQYF. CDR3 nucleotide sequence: TGTGCCTGGAGTGTACTCTCGGCCAGGGGGGAGACCCAGTACTTC.

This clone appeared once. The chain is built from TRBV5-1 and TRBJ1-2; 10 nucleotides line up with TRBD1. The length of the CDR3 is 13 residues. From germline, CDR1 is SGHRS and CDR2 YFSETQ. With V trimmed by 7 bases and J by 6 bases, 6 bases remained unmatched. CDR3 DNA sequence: TGCGCCAGCCGGACCGGGACAGGGGATGGCTACACCTTC. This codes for CASRTGTGDGYTF.

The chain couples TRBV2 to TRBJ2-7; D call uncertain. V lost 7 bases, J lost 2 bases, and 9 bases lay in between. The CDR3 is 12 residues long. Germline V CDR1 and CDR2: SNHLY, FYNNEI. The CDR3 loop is CASKSDTYEQYF. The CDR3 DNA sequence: TGTGCCAGCAAAAGTGACACCTACGAGCAGTACTTC.

CDR3 residues: CASSDRVGGYTF. DNA for the CDR3: TGTGCCAGTAGTGACAGGGTTGGTGGCTACACCTTC. This chain uses TRBV19 with TRBJ1-2, with TRBD1 identical over 7 bases. In germline, CDR1 is LNHDA, CDR2 SQIVND (reference sequence). This CDR3 contains 12 residues. The ends lost 5 bases at V and 7 bases at J; junction bases unmatched: 4. Full variable domain (missing parts from reference TRBV19 and TRBJ1-2): DGGITQSPKYLFRKEGQNVTLSCEQNLNHDAMYWYRQDPGQGLRLIYYSQIVNDFQKGDIAEGYSVSREKKESFPLTVTSAQKNPTAFYLCASSDRVGGYTFGSGTRLTVV.

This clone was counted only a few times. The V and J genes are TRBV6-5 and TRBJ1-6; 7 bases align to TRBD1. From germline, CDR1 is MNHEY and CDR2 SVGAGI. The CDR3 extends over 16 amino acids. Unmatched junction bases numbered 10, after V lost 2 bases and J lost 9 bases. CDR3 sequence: CASSYGLGGISSPLHF. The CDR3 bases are TGTGCCAGCAGTTACGGGTTAGGGGGCATCAGTTCACCCCTCCACTTT.

DNA for the CDR3: TGTGCCAGTAGTACCGACAGGGGCCCGTCCAATCAGCCCCAGCATTTT. Translation gives CASSTDRGPSNQPQHF. The rearrangement joins TRBV19 to TRBJ1-5, with 8 bases fitting TRBD1. J was trimmed by 3 bases and V by 4 bases; bases with no gene match: 8. This CDR3 region has 16 residues. CDR1 is LNHDA, CDR2 SQIVND, per germline (reference sequence).

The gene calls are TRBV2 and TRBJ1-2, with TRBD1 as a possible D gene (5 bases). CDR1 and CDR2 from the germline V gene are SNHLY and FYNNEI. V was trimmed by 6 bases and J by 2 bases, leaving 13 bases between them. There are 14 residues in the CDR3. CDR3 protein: CASRIGQGNYGYTF. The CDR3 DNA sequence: TGTGCCAGCAGGATTGGGCAGGGCAACTATGGCTACACCTTC.

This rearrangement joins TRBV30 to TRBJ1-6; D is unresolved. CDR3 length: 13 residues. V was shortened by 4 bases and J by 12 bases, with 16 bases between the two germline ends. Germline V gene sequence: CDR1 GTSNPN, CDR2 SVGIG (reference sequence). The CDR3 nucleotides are TGTGCCTGGACCTTGGGTGGGCGGGAACCCCTCCACTTT. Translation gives CAWTLGGREPLHF.

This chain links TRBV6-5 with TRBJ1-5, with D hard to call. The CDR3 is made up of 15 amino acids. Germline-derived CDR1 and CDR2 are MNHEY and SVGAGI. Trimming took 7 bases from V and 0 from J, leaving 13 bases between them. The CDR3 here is CASKFQVYSNQPQHF. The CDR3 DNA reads TGTGCCAGCAAATTCCAGGTTTATAGCAATCAGCCCCAGCATTTT.

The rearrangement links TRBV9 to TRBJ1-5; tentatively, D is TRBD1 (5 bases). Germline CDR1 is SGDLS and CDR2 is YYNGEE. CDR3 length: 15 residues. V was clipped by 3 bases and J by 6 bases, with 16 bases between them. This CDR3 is CASSAGVQSAQPQHF. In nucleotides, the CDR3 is TGTGCCAGCAGCGCGGGGGTACAGAGTGCTCAGCCCCAGCATTTT.

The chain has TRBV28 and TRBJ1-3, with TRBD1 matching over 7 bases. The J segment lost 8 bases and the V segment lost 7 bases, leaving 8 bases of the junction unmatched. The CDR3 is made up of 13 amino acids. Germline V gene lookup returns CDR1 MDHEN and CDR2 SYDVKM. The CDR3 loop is CASTRQGADTIYF. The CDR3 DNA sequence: TGTGCCAGCACCCGACAGGGCGCGGACACCATATATTTT.

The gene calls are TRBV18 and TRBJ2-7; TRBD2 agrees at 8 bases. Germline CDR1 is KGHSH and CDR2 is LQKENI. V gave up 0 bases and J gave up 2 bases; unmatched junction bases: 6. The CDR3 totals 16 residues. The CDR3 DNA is TGTGCCAGCTCACCACCGCTTAGCGGGGCCACCTACGAGCAGTACTTC. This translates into CASSPPLSGATYEQYF.

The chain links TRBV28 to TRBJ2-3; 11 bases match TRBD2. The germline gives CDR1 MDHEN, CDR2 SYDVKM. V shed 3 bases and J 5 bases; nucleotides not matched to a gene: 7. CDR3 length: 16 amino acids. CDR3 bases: TGTGCCAGCAGTTTGTTAGCGGGAGGGCCTGAAGATACGCAGTATTTT. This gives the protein CASSLLAGGPEDTQYF.

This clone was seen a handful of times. The CDR3 protein is CASRGTGVSGYTF. The CDR3 DNA reads as TGTGCCAGCAGAGGGACAGGGGTGTCTGGCTACACCTTC. This sequence joins TRBV2 and TRBJ1-2, with 10 bases fitting TRBD1. The CDR3 runs 13 residues. Germline loops: CDR1 SNHLY, CDR2 FYNNEI. V lost 6 bases and J lost 7; bases outside the gene matches: 5. The full variable domain, completed using reference TRBV2 and TRBJ1-2, is EPEVTQTPSHQVTQMGQEVILRCVPISNHLYFYWYRQILGQKVEFLVSFYNNEISEKSEIFDDQFSVERPDGSNFTLKIRSTKLEDSAMYFCASRGTGVSGYTFGSGTRLTVV.

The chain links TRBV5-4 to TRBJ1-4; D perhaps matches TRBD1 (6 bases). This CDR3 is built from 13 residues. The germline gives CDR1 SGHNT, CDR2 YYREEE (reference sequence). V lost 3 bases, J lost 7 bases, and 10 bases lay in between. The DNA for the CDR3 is TGTGCCAGCAGCTCACAGGGTGGTGAAAAACTGTTTTTT. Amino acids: CASSSQGGEKLFF.

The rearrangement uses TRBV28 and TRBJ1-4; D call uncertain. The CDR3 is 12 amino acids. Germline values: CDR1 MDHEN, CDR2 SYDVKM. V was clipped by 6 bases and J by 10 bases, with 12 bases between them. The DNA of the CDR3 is TGTGCCAGCAGCCGCGACGAGGGAAAACTGTTTTTT. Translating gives CASSRDEGKLFF.

Here the CDR3 DNA reads TGTGCCATCACCAACGGGGGGGTGAGAGATACGCAGTATTTT. Its protein is CAITNGGVRDTQYF. This chain uses TRBV10-3 with TRBJ2-3, with 8 bases fitting TRBD2. The germline gives CDR1 ENHRY, CDR2 SYGVKD. V shed 7 bases and J 5 bases; nucleotides not matched to a gene: 8. This CDR3 contains 14 residues.

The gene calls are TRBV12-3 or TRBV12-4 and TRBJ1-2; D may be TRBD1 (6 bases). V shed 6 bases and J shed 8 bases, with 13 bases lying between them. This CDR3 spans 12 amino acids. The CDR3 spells CASSPRGNGYTF. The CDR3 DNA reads TGTGCCAGCAGCCCCAGGGGAAACGGCTACACCTTC.

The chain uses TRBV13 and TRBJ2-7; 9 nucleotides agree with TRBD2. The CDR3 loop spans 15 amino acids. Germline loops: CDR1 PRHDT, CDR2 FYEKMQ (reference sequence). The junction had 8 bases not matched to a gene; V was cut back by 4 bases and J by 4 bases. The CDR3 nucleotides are TGTGCCAGCAGCTCCCCCCTAGCGGGACCTTACGAGCAGTACTTC. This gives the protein CASSSPLAGPYEQYF.